Below are 19 T cell receptor beta chains sequenced from a single sample in a study of human T cells and chemical hapten exposure. Specified time point: patch test 3, about 24 weeks after DPC sensitization. The treatment denotes: therapeutic diphenylcyclopropenone sensitization with weekly scalp DPC. TCRdb used MiXCR to reprocess the RACE reads, holding one entry per CDR3 protein. The sample contains fewer than 100,000 distinct CDR3 sequences, roughly 10% of which appear only once. The specimen comprised whole blood, sampled in connection with sensitization to the hapten diphenylcyclopropenone (DPC). The receptors were gathered from a woman aged 30 to 39 with alopecia areata. Some clones in this sample may be carry-over from other donors' samples.

This clonotype showed up many times. The chain combines TRBV2 with TRBJ1-3; TRBD1 is a possible D gene (6 bases). The CDR3 is made up of 14 amino acids. Trimming stripped 5 bases from V and 4 bases from J, with 12 bases between. Germline V gene sequence: CDR1 SNHLY, CDR2 FYNNEI. The CDR3 sequence is CASSTTGSGNTIYF. CDR3 in DNA: TGTGCCAGCAGTACGACAGGCTCAGGAAACACCATATATTTT.

The chain's CDR3 is CSARGGEQPQHF. The CDR3 DNA follows: TGCAGTGCTAGAGGGGGGGAACAGCCCCAGCATTTT. V is TRBV20-1 and J is TRBJ1-5; tentative D call: TRBD1 (5 bases). Trimming cost V 1 base and J 7 bases, with 8 bases left between them. From germline, CDR1 is DFQATT and CDR2 SNEGSKA (reference sequence). CDR3 size: 12 residues.

The table lists this clonotype with a few counts. The V gene is TRBV7-2, the J gene TRBJ2-7, with TRBD2 identical over 14 bases. V lost 1 base to trimming and J lost 4 bases; unmatched junction nucleotides: 3. The CDR3 has 16 amino acids. Germline V gene data show CDR1 as SGHTA and CDR2 as FQGNSA. CDR3 loop: CASSLVGTSGSYEQYF. Written as DNA, the CDR3 is TGTGCCAGCAGCTTAGTAGGGACTAGCGGGAGTTACGAGCAGTACTTC. Full variable domain (remainder filled in from reference TRBV7-2 and TRBJ2-7): GAGVSQSPSNKVTEKGKDVELRCDPISGHTALYWYRQSLGQGLEFLIYFQGNSAPDKSGLPSDRFSAERTGGSVSTLTIQRTQQEDSAVYLCASSLVGTSGSYEQYFGPGTRLTVT.

The table lists this clonotype with many counts. This chain joins TRBV28 and TRBJ1-3; weak D call: TRBD1 (6 bases). The length of the CDR3 is 17 residues. Looked up from germline, CDR1 is MDHEN and CDR2 is SYDVKM. V shed 2 bases and J shed 0 bases, with 14 bases lying between them. The CDR3 reads CASSLAGGANSGNTIYF. The CDR3, as DNA: TGTGCCAGCAGTTTAGCGGGGGGGGCAAACTCTGGAAACACCATATATTTT.

This chain uses TRBV5-1 with TRBJ1-2, with D maybe TRBD1 (6 bases). The V end was cut by 4 bases, the J end by 4 bases, with 20 bases between. Germline CDR1 reads SGHRS; CDR2 reads YFSETQ. This CDR3 region has 16 residues. The CDR3 DNA follows: TGCGCCAGCAGCCCCGCCGGGACACCGACCGGCTATGGCTACACCTTC. It yields the protein CASSPAGTPTGYGYTF. The full variable domain, rest sourced from reference TRBV5-1 and TRBJ1-2, is KAGVTQTPRYLIKTRGQQVTLSCSPISGHRSVSWYQQTPGQGLQFLFEYFSETQRNKGNFPGRFSGRQFSNSRSEMNVSTLELGDSALYLCASSPAGTPTGYGYTFGSGTRLTVV.

This clonotype showed up just a few times. The CDR3 protein is CASSLYGDTQYF. Written as DNA, the CDR3 is TGTGCCAGCAGCCTGTATGGAGATACGCAGTATTTT. This chain links TRBV14 with TRBJ2-3; D unclear. The CDR3 is made up of 12 amino acids. Between the trimmed V and J ends, which lost 4 bases and 5 bases, there was a span of 7 bases. Germline assignment: CDR1 SGHDN and CDR2 FVKESK.

This clonotype was counted at least ten times. CDR3 protein: CASSPSLGGLNEQFF. CDR3 in DNA: TGTGCCAGCAGCCCCAGTCTCGGCGGCCTGAATGAGCAGTTCTTC. The chain carries TRBV4-2 and TRBJ2-1; D is uncertain. The CDR3 consists of 15 residues. Germline lookup yields CDR1 LGHNA and CDR2 YNFKEQ. V lost 4 bases, J lost 7 bases, and 17 bases lay in between.

This clonotype showed up many times. V usage is TRBV20-1 and J usage is TRBJ1-2; D gene unclear. This CDR3 contains 14 residues. Germline CDR1 is DFQATT and CDR2 is SNEGSKA (reference sequence). V was clipped by 0 bases and J by 0 bases, with 8 bases between them. The CDR3 sequence is CSARDHGANYGYTF. CDR3 bases: TGCAGTGCTAGAGATCATGGGGCTAACTATGGCTACACCTTC.

At least ten counts were recorded for this clonotype. The chain is built from TRBV6-6 and TRBJ1-2, with D tentatively TRBD1 (6 bases). Deletions cut 2 bases from V and 8 bases from J, with 12 bases between. Germline V gene data show CDR1 as MNHNY and CDR2 as SVGAGI (reference sequence). The CDR3 contains 13 residues. DNA for the CDR3: TGTGCCAGCAGTTACCGCACAGGGCAGGGCTACACCTTC. Translation: CASSYRTGQGYTF.

This clonotype was seen ten or more times. The chain combines TRBV30 with TRBJ2-3; D not resolved. Germline CDR1 GTSNPN, CDR2 SVGIG (reference sequence). This CDR3 is built from 13 residues. Trimming removed 2 bases from V and 0 bases from J, with 6 bases in between. CDR3 loop: CAWSWVSTDTQYF. The DNA of the CDR3 is TGTGCCTGGAGTTGGGTGAGCACAGATACGCAGTATTTT.

This clonotype was picked up many times. This rearrangement joins TRBV5-1 to TRBJ2-1, with 10 bases fitting TRBD2. Unmatched junction bases numbered 5, after V lost 2 bases and J lost 6 bases. Germline assignment: CDR1 SGHRS and CDR2 YFSETQ. This CDR3 comprises 15 residues. For the CDR3, the DNA is TGCGCCAGCAGCTTAGGCCTAGCGGGAGTCAATGAGCAGTTCTTC. Translating it yields CASSLGLAGVNEQFF.

The V and J genes are TRBV28 and TRBJ2-1; 11 bases map to TRBD2. J gave up 5 bases and V 6 bases, and 9 bases lay outside the gene matches. CDR3 length: 16 amino acids. CDR1 and CDR2 (germline): MDHEN, SYDVKM. For the CDR3, the DNA is TGTGCCAGCAGATCCCATAGCGGGAGGGCCGACAATGAGCAGTTCTTC. It is translated as CASRSHSGRADNEQFF.

This rearrangement joins TRBV11-1 to TRBJ2-7, with D tentatively TRBD2 (6 bases). The CDR3 extends over 14 amino acids. V was cut by 5 bases and J by 2 bases, with 13 bases left in between. The germline V gene has CDR1 SGHAT and CDR2 FQDESV (reference sequence). CDR3: CASSIAGLTYEQYF. The CDR3 nucleotides are TGTGCCAGCAGCATCGCGGGACTCACCTACGAGCAGTACTTC.

This clonotype came up many times. J is TRBJ2-3 and V is TRBV10-3; 13 nucleotides align to TRBD2. From germline, CDR1 is ENHRY and CDR2 SYGVKD. There are 15 residues in the CDR3. Unmatched junction bases numbered 4, after V lost 8 bases and J lost 2 bases. The DNA of the CDR3 is TGTGCCATCGGCGGACTAGCGGGGGACACAGATACGCAGTATTTT. Translated: CAIGGLAGDTDTQYF.

The rearrangement links TRBV5-6 to TRBJ1-6, with TRBD1 as a possible D gene (6 bases). Germline lookup yields CDR1 SGHDT and CDR2 YYEEEE. The CDR3 is made up of 17 amino acids. The V and J ends lost 1 base and 2 bases respectively, with 13 bases between them. CDR3 DNA: TGTGCCAGCAGCTTGAAGGGGGAAGGGACCTATAATTCACCCCTCCACTTT. It codes for CASSLKGEGTYNSPLHF.

The V call is TRBV4-1, the J call TRBJ1-6, with TRBD1 matching over 7 bases. The V segment lost 5 bases and the J segment 15 bases; nucleotides outside the gene matches: 7. The CDR3 spans 12 residues. Germline V CDR1 and CDR2: MGHRA, YSYEKL. CDR3 nucleotides: TGCGCCAGCAGCGACGAACAGGGGAGCCTCCACTTT. This encodes CASSDEQGSLHF.

This clonotype was seen repeatedly, ten times or more. This chain uses TRBV18 with TRBJ2-3; D not resolved. V lost 3 bases and J lost 4, with 11 bases in between. Looked up from germline, CDR1 is KGHSH and CDR2 is LQKENI. CDR3 length: 14 residues. CDR3 in amino acids: CASSPLEQSDTQYF. The CDR3 coding sequence is TGTGCCAGCTCACCTCTTGAGCAGTCAGATACGCAGTATTTT.

This clonotype was recorded a few times. The chain combines TRBV10-3 with TRBJ2-1; unclear D gene. Germline assignment: CDR1 ENHRY and CDR2 SYGVKD. V was shortened by 7 bases and J by 0 bases, with 7 bases between the two germline ends. The CDR3 is 13 amino acids. The CDR3 DNA reads as TGTGCCATCAAGACGGCCTCCTACAATGAGCAGTTCTTC. It codes for CAIKTASYNEQFF.

This clonotype showed up many times. The genes are TRBV4-1 and TRBJ1-6, with 8 bases lining up with TRBD1. This CDR3 region has 16 residues. V trimming: 0 bases; J trimming: 10 bases; junction bases outside the gene matches: 8. The germline gives CDR1 MGHRA, CDR2 YSYEKL. CDR3 coding DNA: TGCGCCAGCAGCCAAGACTCCGACAGGGGTTTGTCACCCCTCCACTTT. It yields the protein CASSQDSDRGLSPLHF.